What follows describes a single T cell receptor beta chain. Profiled with immunoSEQ multiplex PCR; TCRdb holds only in-frame clones, not every one. The sample has about 400,000 clones; about 90% are singletons. Trimming took 6 bases from V and 1 from J, leaving 12 bases between them. This CDR3 is built from 14 residues. Germline assignment: CDR1 KGHSH and CDR2 LQKENI. The data derive from a study of blood T cell repertoires in COVID-19. Sequenced input: peripheral blood. This rearrangement joins TRBV18 to TRBJ1-1, with D maybe TRBD1 (5 bases). This receptor was identified in a man aged 40-50 years with acute or convalescent COVID-19. The DNA of the CDR3 is TGTGCCAGCTCCCTTAGGGACTGGAACACTGAAGCTTTCTTT. Its protein is CASSLRDWNTEAFF.